This T cell receptor (beta chain) derives from a study of vaccination effects on CD4 cells after COVID-19. Across the whole study: Participants were given two doses of BNT162b2 or mRNA-1273 vaccine.

The CDR3 consists of 13 residues. CDR1 is SGHNT, CDR2 YENEEA, per germline. With 1 base removed from V and 4 bases from J, the gap between germline ends came to 7 bases. Sequencing was performed with immunoSEQ multiplex PCR; in TCRdb, only in-frame clones are kept and a portion is missing. The sample holds 37,000 or so clones, around 66% seen once. With regard to this clone: Its antigen is as yet unknown.

ViraFEST assay sequencing came after antigen-specific CD4+ T cells were expanded with viral peptide pools. CD4+ T cells were isolated after about eleven days of culture. According to the study, vaccine recipients showed no prior SARS-CoV-2 infection and negative nucleocapsid antibodies. Culturing of some 1.8 million PBMC per well took place with 8.5 to 10 IU/ml IL-2 and 9 to 10 ug/ml peptides. Sample: CD4+ T cells from PBMCs cultured with HCoV-OC43 spike peptides, taken before COVID-19 vaccination. Subset here: HCoV-OC43 spike overlapping peptide pool stimulation. This TCR came from a human donor who received a COVID-19 vaccine. V gene TRBV11-3 combines with J gene TRBJ1-1; D unresolved. The CDR3 nucleotides are TGTGCCAGCAGCTTAGCTTCAAGCACTGAAGCTTTCTTT. Its translation is CASSLASSTEAFF.